A single sample is the source of the 31 T cell receptor beta chains below, sequenced in a study of T cells after yellow fever vaccination. TCRdb re-called the 5' RACE reads with MiXCR, one entry per CDR3 protein. The table lists approximately 510,000 distinct CDR3 sequences, 21% of them singletons. The material sequenced was PBMCs, taken approximately 22 days after the first yellow fever vaccination. The source of these receptors is a man aged 18 to 29 who received the YFV17D yellow fever vaccine.

This clonotype was detected only a few times. This chain links TRBV5-1 with TRBJ2-3; the match to TRBD2 covers 14 bases. CDR1 is SGHRS and CDR2 is YFSETQ in the germline V gene. CDR3 length: 16 amino acids. V shed 4 bases, J shed 6 bases, and the junction held 7 bases outside the gene matches. The CDR3 protein is CASSLTSGGAGDTQYF. DNA for the CDR3: TGCGCCAGCAGCCTGACTAGCGGGGGGGCCGGGGATACGCAGTATTTT. Full variable domain (outside the CDR3, taken from reference TRBV5-1 and TRBJ2-3): KAGVTQTPRYLIKTRGQQVTLSCSPISGHRSVSWYQQTPGQGLQFLFEYFSETQRNKGNFPGRFSGRQFSNSRSEMNVSTLELGDSALYLCASSLTSGGAGDTQYFGPGTRLTVL.

This clonotype was found a few times. The chain couples TRBV11-2 to TRBJ1-2, with 8 bases that match TRBD1. The CDR3 totals 13 residues. The V gene end was trimmed by 1 base and the J gene end by 6 bases; junction bases not matched to a gene: 1. Germline-derived CDR1 and CDR2 are SGHAT and FQNNGV. The DNA of the CDR3 is TGTGCCAGCAGCTTAGGGACAGGGCATGGCTACACCTTC. Protein sequence: CASSLGTGHGYTF.

This clonotype was counted only a few times. The chain carries TRBV4-3 and TRBJ2-5; D tentatively reads TRBD1 or TRBD2 (5 bases each). Trimming removed 1 base from V and 7 bases from J, with 16 bases in between. The CDR3 consists of 15 residues. Germline values: CDR1 LGHNA, CDR2 YSLEER. This chain's CDR3 is CASSQVAGSVATQYF. DNA for the CDR3: TGCGCCAGCAGCCAAGTGGCAGGGAGTGTAGCGACCCAGTACTTC.

This chain uses TRBV20-1 with TRBJ2-3; the D gene is possibly TRBD1 (6 bases). Germline CDR1 and CDR2: DFQATT and SNEGSKA (reference sequence). V dropped 5 bases and J dropped 5 bases, with 14 bases sitting between them. There are 13 residues in the CDR3. The DNA of the CDR3 is TGCAGTGCTCCTGGACAGCTAGTAGATACGCAGTATTTT. Residues: CSAPGQLVDTQYF.

This clonotype came up a few times. V gene TRBV4-3 combines with J gene TRBJ2-3; 11 bases line up with TRBD2. V lost 1 base to trimming and J lost 2 bases; unmatched junction nucleotides: 2. The CDR3 runs to 16 residues. The V gene's germline CDR1 is LGHNA and CDR2 YSLEER. The CDR3, as DNA: TGCGCCAGCAGCCAAGGACTAGCGGGGAACACAGATACGCAGTATTTT. It is translated as CASSQGLAGNTDTQYF.

The chain combines TRBV7-2 with TRBJ2-7; TRBD2 agrees at 13 bases. V lost 0 bases, J lost 6 bases, and 5 bases stayed unmatched. The germline gives CDR1 SGHTA, CDR2 FQGNSA. The CDR3 extends over 16 amino acids. The CDR3 reads CASSLAGTSGVSEQYF. The CDR3 region has the DNA TGTGCCAGCAGCTTAGCGGGGACTAGCGGGGTAAGCGAGCAGTACTTC.

This chain links TRBV7-3 with TRBJ2-5; 9 positions match TRBD1. V lost 5 bases, J lost 4 bases, and 5 bases stayed unmatched. Per germline, CDR1 SGHTA and CDR2 FQGTGA. The CDR3 spans 14 residues. CDR3 sequence reads: CASSRDREAETQYF. The CDR3 DNA is TGTGCCAGCAGCCGGGACAGGGAAGCAGAGACCCAGTACTTC.

This sequence joins TRBV19 and TRBJ2-7; either TRBD1 or TRBD2 may fit D (5 bases each). CDR1 LNHDA and CDR2 SQIVND come from the germline V gene (reference sequence). The CDR3 has 14 residues. V lost 7 bases and J lost 0, with 13 bases in between. Here the CDR3 DNA reads TGTGCCAGTAAGAGGGACCCCGACTCCTACGAGCAGTACTTC. Translation: CASKRDPDSYEQYF.

The V call is TRBV7-9, the J call TRBJ2-1; 10 nucleotides line up with TRBD1. The CDR3 loop spans 15 amino acids. Germline lookup yields CDR1 SEHNR and CDR2 FQNEAQ (reference sequence). V was clipped by 5 bases and J by 9 bases; unmatched bases: 10. The CDR3 loop reads CASSPSATGGSEQFF. The CDR3 nucleotides are TGTGCCAGCAGCCCCTCGGCGACAGGGGGCTCTGAGCAGTTCTTC. The complete variable domain, with remaining parts taken from reference TRBV7-9 and TRBJ2-1, reads DTGVSQNPRHKITKRGQNVTFRCDPISEHNRLYWYRQTLGQGPEFLTYFQNEAQLEKSRLLSDRFSAERPKGSFSTLEIQRTEQGDSAMYLCASSPSATGGSEQFFGPGTRLTVL.

This clonotype was seen a handful of times. For the CDR3, the DNA is TGTGCCAGCAGCAAAGGGGTCGGCAACACCGGGGAGCTGTTTTTT. Protein sequence: CASSKGVGNTGELFF. The genes are TRBV6-1 and TRBJ2-2, with D possibly being TRBD1 (5 bases). The CDR3 consists of 15 residues. V lost 6 bases, J lost 2 bases, and 13 bases lay in between. Germline V gives CDR1 MNHNS, CDR2 SASEGT.

This clonotype was recorded a few times. The rearrangement links TRBV7-9 to TRBJ1-1; no definite D call. This CDR3 is built from 13 residues. Germline CDR1 SEHNR, CDR2 FQNEAQ (reference sequence). V was clipped by 5 bases and J by 2 bases, with 9 bases between them. The CDR3 coding sequence is TGTGCCAGCAGCGAAATGGATAACACTGAAGCTTTCTTT. Protein: CASSEMDNTEAFF.

This clonotype was seen more than once but under ten times. The rearrangement links TRBV9 to TRBJ2-3; a possible D gene is TRBD2 (7 bases). There are 15 residues in the CDR3. V lost 7 bases to trimming and J lost 2 bases, with 17 bases between them. Germline V gene lookup returns CDR1 SGDLS and CDR2 YYNGEE. CDR3 sequence (DNA): TGTGCCAGCGCGAACGGGGGGCATTCCACAGATACGCAGTATTTT. Translating gives CASANGGHSTDTQYF.

The chain employs TRBV12-3 or TRBV12-4 and TRBJ1-5; no definite D call. V was cut by 3 bases and J by 5 bases, with 14 bases left in between. The CDR3 spans 15 residues. This CDR3 is CASSFYSGADQPQHF. CDR3 sequence (DNA): TGTGCCAGCAGTTTTTATAGTGGCGCGGATCAGCCCCAGCATTTT.

The chain is built from TRBV6-6 and TRBJ1-2; D is unclear. V lost 11 bases and J 3 bases, leaving 13 bases between the germline ends. The CDR3 is 12 amino acids. The germline gives CDR1 MNHNY, CDR2 SVGAGI (reference sequence). The CDR3 DNA reads as TGTGCCGGACTAGGAGACGACTATGGCTACACCTTC. Amino acids: CAGLGDDYGYTF.

This clonotype was seen a few times. The rearrangement uses TRBV27 and TRBJ1-5, with 9 positions matching TRBD1. The V segment lost 5 bases and the J segment 4 bases; nucleotides outside the gene matches: 9. Germline V gene data show CDR1 as MNHEY and CDR2 as SMNVEV (reference sequence). There are 16 residues in the CDR3. CDR3: CASSARTGGLNQPQHF. CDR3 nucleotide sequence: TGTGCCAGCAGTGCCCGAACAGGGGGCCTAAATCAGCCCCAGCATTTT.

The rearrangement uses TRBV28 and TRBJ1-4, with D maybe TRBD1 (6 bases). This CDR3 comprises 10 residues. V lost 11 bases and J 8 bases, leaving 9 bases between the germline ends. Germline V gives CDR1 MDHEN, CDR2 SYDVKM. DNA of the CDR3: TGTGCCTCTGGACAGGAAAAACTGTTTTTT. Translating it yields CASGQEKLFF.

The chain uses TRBV6-2 or TRBV6-3 and TRBJ1-1; D call uncertain. Germline lookup yields CDR1 MNHEY and CDR2 SVGEGT. There are 10 residues in the CDR3. Trimming shortened V by 5 bases and J by 7 bases, and 5 bases separated the two germline ends. The CDR3 here is CASSGLEAFF. The CDR3 DNA reads TGTGCCAGCAGTGGCCTTGAAGCTTTCTTT.

V gene TRBV15 combines with J gene TRBJ2-5, with D perhaps matching TRBD1 (6 bases). V was trimmed by 5 bases and J by 2 bases, leaving 12 bases between them. The CDR3 runs to 14 residues. Per germline, CDR1 LNHNV and CDR2 YYDKDF (reference sequence). For the CDR3, the DNA is TGTGCCACCAGCCGCCGGGACACTCAAGAGACCCAGTACTTC. Translating it yields CATSRRDTQETQYF. Based on the CDR3 plus reference TRBV15 and TRBJ2-5, the full variable domain is DAMVIQNPRYQVTQFGKPVTLSCSQTLNHNVMYWYQQKSSQAPKLLFHYYDKDFNNEADTPDNFQSRRPNTSFCFLDIRSPGLGDTAMYLCATSRRDTQETQYFGPGTRLLVL.

Only a few counts were recorded for this clonotype. V is TRBV12-3 or TRBV12-4 and J is TRBJ2-2; a possible D gene is TRBD1 (6 bases). V was pared by 4 bases and J by 5 bases, with 11 bases between. The CDR3 is made up of 14 amino acids. The CDR3 bases are TGTGCCAGCAGTTCCGACAGGTTTACCGGGGAGCTGTTTTTT. It yields the protein CASSSDRFTGELFF.

This clonotype was observed a few times. V usage is TRBV2 and J usage is TRBJ1-1, with 7 nucleotides matching TRBD1. V gave up 7 bases and J gave up 2 bases; unmatched junction bases: 7. CDR3 length equals 14 residues. CDR1 is SNHLY, CDR2 FYNNEI, per germline. The CDR3 DNA reads TGTGCCAGCACCTCGACAGGGTACAACACTGAAGCTTTCTTT. It codes for CASTSTGYNTEAFF.

This clonotype has a handful of counts. For the CDR3, the DNA is TGCGCCAGCAGCCAAGAGAACAGCTACACTGAAGCTTTCTTT. It specifies CASSQENSYTEAFF. The gene calls are TRBV4-3 and TRBJ1-1, with D unresolved. Germline V gene data show CDR1 as LGHNA and CDR2 as YSLEER. V was pared by 0 bases and J by 3 bases, with 8 bases between. This CDR3 contains 14 residues.

The V and J genes are TRBV5-4 and TRBJ2-3; 9 nucleotides match TRBD2. There are 16 residues in the CDR3. Losses at the gene ends were 5 bases for V and 1 base for J; bases not matched to a gene: 8. Germline V gene lookup returns CDR1 SGHNT and CDR2 YYREEE (reference sequence). CDR3 DNA: TGTGCCAGCAGTCACCCGAAGCGGGGGGGCACAGATACGCAGTATTTT. Its protein product is CASSHPKRGGTDTQYF.

J is TRBJ2-7 and V is TRBV20-1; a weak D match, TRBD1 (6 bases). The CDR3 has 12 residues. Trimming removed 0 bases from V and 3 bases from J, with 6 bases in between. Germline loops: CDR1 DFQATT, CDR2 SNEGSKA (reference sequence). DNA of the CDR3: TGCAGTGCTAGAGAGGACAGCTACGAGCAGTACTTC. Residues: CSAREDSYEQYF.

This clonotype was seen a handful of times. The CDR3 spells CASRIGGAADTQYF. For the CDR3, the DNA is TGTGCCAGCAGGATCGGGGGGGCGGCAGATACGCAGTATTTT. The chain has TRBV12-3 or TRBV12-4 and TRBJ2-3, with 8 bases aligning to TRBD2. Losses at the gene ends were 6 bases for V and 4 bases for J; bases not matched to a gene: 6. The CDR3 is 14 residues long.

This clonotype was seen at least ten times. This sequence joins TRBV6-6 and TRBJ2-4; 7 bases agree with TRBD2. This CDR3 region has 12 residues. Germline values: CDR1 MNHNY, CDR2 SVGAGI (reference sequence). The junction had 4 bases not matched to a gene; V was cut back by 5 bases and J by 9 bases. The DNA of the CDR3 is TGTGCCAGCAGTCGGGGGGTAGGCATTCAGTACTTC. This sequence encodes CASSRGVGIQYF.

The chain carries TRBV12-3 or TRBV12-4 and TRBJ2-3; 7 nucleotides line up with TRBD1. Trimming removed 5 bases from V and 2 bases from J; junction bases left unmatched: 7. The length of the CDR3 is 15 residues. CDR3 region: CASSPRTGSTDTQYF. In nucleotides, the CDR3 is TGTGCCAGCAGTCCCAGGACAGGATCCACAGATACGCAGTATTTT.

J is TRBJ2-2 and V is TRBV6-2 or TRBV6-3; 7 bases agree with TRBD1. Trimming cost V 1 base and J 3 bases; bases outside gene matches: 5. There are 16 residues in the CDR3. Per germline, CDR1 MNHEY and CDR2 SVGEGT. CDR3: CASSYYITGDTGELFF. The CDR3 DNA sequence: TGTGCCAGCAGTTACTACATTACAGGGGACACCGGGGAGCTGTTTTTT.

The chain uses TRBV20-1 and TRBJ2-5, with 13 nucleotides matching TRBD2. Germline values: CDR1 DFQATT, CDR2 SNEGSKA (reference sequence). V trimming: 6 bases; J trimming: 10 bases; junction bases outside the gene matches: 11. The CDR3 covers 14 residues. CDR3 residues: CSARTSGGLPYQYF. CDR3 nucleotide sequence: TGCAGTGCGAGGACTAGCGGGGGACTACCGTACCAGTACTTC.

This sequence joins TRBV20-1 and TRBJ2-1; possibly TRBD2 for D (5 bases). V lost 3 bases and J lost 10, with 10 bases in between. CDR1 DFQATT and CDR2 SNEGSKA come from the germline V gene (reference sequence). CDR3 length equals 11 residues. The CDR3 reads CSARGVREQFF. CDR3 bases: TGCAGTGCTAGGGGAGTCCGGGAGCAGTTCTTC.

This rearrangement joins TRBV28 to TRBJ2-1; tentatively, D is TRBD2 (6 bases). Between the trimmed V and J ends, which lost 4 bases and 4 bases, there was a span of 17 bases. Germline V lookup: CDR1 MDHEN, CDR2 SYDVKM. The CDR3 length is 16 residues. CDR3 sequence reads: CASSSPGLRPYNEQFF. In DNA, the CDR3 is TGTGCCAGCAGTTCCCCGGGACTTAGGCCGTACAATGAGCAGTTCTTC.

This clonotype came up many times. The chain joins TRBV25-1 to TRBJ2-5; D tentatively reads TRBD1 or TRBD2 (5 bases each). V shed 4 bases and J shed 5 bases, with 14 bases lying between them. The CDR3 is 14 amino acids. The germline CDR1 and CDR2 sequences are MGHDK and SYGVNS. CDR3 sequence: CASSGRDQGETQYF. DNA of the CDR3: TGTGCCAGCAGTGGTCGGGACCAAGGGGAGACCCAGTACTTC.